A single sample is the source of the 23 T cell receptor beta chains below, sequenced in a study of OX40 agonist ivuxolimab in advanced cancers. The method was immunoSEQ multiplex PCR; TCRdb's version includes in-frame clones alone and lacks a portion of them. In the table there are under 80,000 clones, about 85% of which are singletons. The sample consisted of CD4+ or CD8+ T cells sorted from blood, taken in a trial of the OX40 agonist ivuxolimab. These receptors were obtained from an adult with an advanced solid tumor such as melanoma, head and neck, liver or kidney cancer.

The chain combines TRBV6-1 with TRBJ1-3, with D possibly TRBD1 on 5 matching bases. V was trimmed by 4 bases and J by 1 base, leaving 11 bases between them. The CDR3 contains 15 residues. Germline V gene data show CDR1 as MNHNS and CDR2 as SASEGT. CDR3 coding DNA: TGTGCCAGCAGTGTAACAGGAAATTCTGGAAACACCATATATTTT. Amino acid sequence: CASSVTGNSGNTIYF.

This rearrangement joins TRBV5-1 to TRBJ2-2; the match to TRBD1 covers 7 bases. Losses at the gene ends were 4 bases for V and 3 bases for J; bases not matched to a gene: 6. This CDR3 is built from 15 residues. Germline V lookup: CDR1 SGHRS, CDR2 YFSETQ. The CDR3 region has the DNA TGCGCCAGCAGCCTACGGACAGGCTACACCGGGGAGCTGTTTTTT. It translates to CASSLRTGYTGELFF.

The rearrangement joins TRBV2 to TRBJ2-3; D may be TRBD1 or TRBD2 (5 bases each). The CDR3 extends over 15 amino acids. Trimming stripped 2 bases from V and 3 bases from J, with 12 bases between. Per germline, CDR1 SNHLY and CDR2 FYNNEI. CDR3 DNA sequence: TGTGCCAGCAGTGAACCTCTGGGGGTAACAGATACGCAGTATTTT. Protein product: CASSEPLGVTDTQYF. Full variable domain (rest looked up from reference TRBV2 and TRBJ2-3): EPEVTQTPSHQVTQMGQEVILRCVPISNHLYFYWYRQILGQKVEFLVSFYNNEISEKSEIFDDQFSVERPDGSNFTLKIRSTKLEDSAMYFCASSEPLGVTDTQYFGPGTRLTVL.

This chain links TRBV19 with TRBJ2-3, with 8 bases that match TRBD2. Per the germline V gene, CDR1 is LNHDA and CDR2 is SQIVND (reference sequence). After removal of 5 bases from V and 0 bases from J, the junction contained 19 bases not matched to a gene. The CDR3 has 20 residues. The CDR3 here is CASSSLGGTSLGPSTDTQYF. The CDR3 nucleotides read TGTGCCAGTAGTTCGCTCGGGGGGACTAGTCTGGGGCCTAGCACAGATACGCAGTATTTT.

CDR3 in DNA: TGCGCCAGCAGCCAAGATCTGGGGACAGGCAATCAGCCCCAGCATTTT. It yields the protein CASSQDLGTGNQPQHF. The J gene is TRBJ1-5, the V gene TRBV4-3; the match to TRBD1 covers 7 bases. The ends lost 0 bases at V and 2 bases at J; junction bases unmatched: 4. Germline lookup yields CDR1 LGHNA and CDR2 YSLEER. The CDR3 sequence is 16 residues long.

The chain is built from TRBV5-1 and TRBJ2-5, with TRBD1 identical over 10 bases. CDR1 and CDR2 from the germline V gene are SGHRS and YFSETQ. V gave up 4 bases and J gave up 5 bases; unmatched junction bases: 11. This CDR3 has 16 amino acids. This CDR3 is CASSLGQGGTAETQYF. CDR3 DNA sequence: TGCGCCAGCAGCCTAGGACAGGGGGGAACAGCGGAGACCCAGTACTTC.

This clone has only one observation. The J gene is TRBJ1-2, the V gene TRBV5-6; the match to TRBD1 covers 7 bases. The CDR3 extends over 14 amino acids. The germline gives CDR1 SGHDT, CDR2 YYEEEE. Trimming removed 4 bases from V and 4 bases from J; junction bases left unmatched: 7. In nucleotides, the CDR3 is TGTGCCAGCAGCCGAAGACAGGGACTCTATGGCTACACCTTC. Its protein is CASSRRQGLYGYTF.

This sequence joins TRBV7-9 and TRBJ2-1, with 12 bases lining up with TRBD2. This CDR3 contains 16 residues. Germline loops: CDR1 SEHNR, CDR2 FQNEAQ (reference sequence). V trimming: 7 bases; J trimming: 7 bases; junction bases outside the gene matches: 11. The CDR3 region is CASTRGLAGRANEQFF. The CDR3 DNA reads TGTGCCAGCACCCGAGGACTAGCGGGGAGGGCTAATGAGCAGTTCTTC.

This clone was found a few times. J is TRBJ1-6 and V is TRBV7-3; TRBD1 might be the D (5 bases). The CDR3 sequence is 14 residues long. Looked up from germline, CDR1 is SGHTA and CDR2 is FQGTGA. V was trimmed by 2 bases and J by 10 bases, leaving 12 bases between them. CDR3 protein: CASSLFGGESPLHF. CDR3 DNA sequence: TGTGCCAGCAGCTTATTCGGGGGGGAATCACCCCTCCACTTT.

The chain combines TRBV9 with TRBJ2-6, with 7 bases aligning to TRBD1. The length of the CDR3 is 16 residues. The V gene's germline CDR1 is SGDLS and CDR2 YYNGEE. After removal of 0 bases from V and 4 bases from J, the junction contained 4 bases not matched to a gene. The DNA of the CDR3 is TGTGCCAGCAGCGTAGATAGGGGGCCCGGGGCCAACGTCCTGACTTTC. Translation gives CASSVDRGPGANVLTF.

This chain connects TRBV18 to TRBJ1-3; no firm D call. The CDR3 is made up of 16 amino acids. CDR1 is KGHSH, CDR2 LQKENI, per germline. The V and J ends lost 3 bases and 0 bases respectively, with 12 bases between them. The CDR3 region is CASSPYAVPSGNTIYF. DNA for the CDR3: TGTGCCAGCTCACCTTATGCCGTCCCCTCTGGAAACACCATATATTTT.

The sample holds a few counts of this clone. The chain uses TRBV30 and TRBJ1-1; D is unclear. The CDR3 extends over 12 amino acids. CDR1 and CDR2 from the germline V gene are GTSNPN and SVGIG (reference sequence). The ends were cut back, 0 bases at V and 5 bases at J, with 7 bases in the middle. The CDR3: CAWSVRWTEAFF. In DNA, the CDR3 is TGTGCCTGGAGTGTACGGTGGACTGAAGCTTTCTTT.

The J gene is TRBJ2-1, the V gene TRBV2; no clear D gene. V lost 6 bases, J lost 4 bases, and 16 bases lay in between. This CDR3 comprises 15 residues. Germline CDR1 is SNHLY and CDR2 is FYNNEI. DNA of the CDR3: TGTGCCAGCAGGCCCGCTAGGGTGAGATACAATGAGCAGTTCTTC. Protein product: CASRPARVRYNEQFF.

The chain employs TRBV21-1 and TRBJ2-7; the table's D call, TRBD2, has no DNA check behind it. TRBV21-1 is assigned pseudogene status. This CDR3 is 15 amino acids long. The CDR3 reads CASSKHRLAIYEQYF. The CDR3 DNA follows: TGTGCCAGCAGCAAACACCGACTAGCGATCTACGAGCAGTACTTC.

V gene TRBV5-1 combines with J gene TRBJ1-1; D is possibly TRBD1 (6 bases). The CDR3 loop spans 14 amino acids. Germline V lookup: CDR1 SGHRS, CDR2 YFSETQ. With 0 bases removed from V and 5 bases from J, the gap between germline ends came to 11 bases. DNA for the CDR3: TGCGCCAGCAGCTTGGAGGGGGGTAGGACTGAAGCTTTCTTT. This sequence encodes CASSLEGGRTEAFF.

This rearrangement joins TRBV5-4 to TRBJ1-1, with D unresolved. The length of the CDR3 is 15 residues. V lost 0 bases and J lost 0, with 9 bases in between. The germline gives CDR1 SGHNT, CDR2 YYREEE (reference sequence). The CDR3 DNA reads TGTGCCAGCAGCTTGGGCGCAGGCATGAACACTGAAGCTTTCTTT. Translating it yields CASSLGAGMNTEAFF.

The V and J genes are TRBV7-2 and TRBJ2-3; 12 bases line up with TRBD2. Losses at the gene ends were 3 bases for V and 5 bases for J; bases not matched to a gene: 9. Germline CDR1 SGHTA, CDR2 FQGNSA. The CDR3 sequence is 17 residues long. The CDR3, as DNA: TGTGCCAGCAGCTTTACCCCTAGCGGGGGGGACCTAGATACGCAGTATTTT. Its protein product is CASSFTPSGGDLDTQYF.

The V call is TRBV6-1, the J call TRBJ1-1; D possibly corresponds to TRBD1 (6 bases). The length of the CDR3 is 16 residues. CDR1 and CDR2 from the germline V gene are MNHNS and SASEGT. V was pared by 1 base and J by 0 bases, with 12 bases between. This CDR3 reads CASSEEWGAMNTEAFF. The CDR3 coding sequence is TGTGCCAGCAGTGAAGAGTGGGGGGCTATGAACACTGAAGCTTTCTTT.

The chain links TRBV12-2 to TRBJ2-7. TRBV12-2 is tagged as a pseudogene. This CDR3 has 13 amino acids. CDR3 nucleotides: TGTGCAAGTCGCTTAAGTTTGATCTACGAGCAGTACTTC. It encodes CASRLSLIYEQYF.

This chain uses TRBV6-5 with TRBJ1-5; possibly TRBD1 for D (6 bases). V was trimmed by 6 bases and J by 2 bases, leaving 14 bases between them. The CDR3 sequence is 15 residues long. Germline assignment: CDR1 MNHEY and CDR2 SVGAGI. The chain's CDR3 is CASSQTGWGNQPQHF. The CDR3 DNA sequence: TGTGCCAGCAGCCAGACAGGCTGGGGCAATCAGCCCCAGCATTTT.

The chain has TRBV5-1 and TRBJ2-7, with D possibly being TRBD2 (6 bases). Trimming pared 4 bases from V and 3 bases from J, leaving 17 bases between. In germline, CDR1 is SGHRS, CDR2 YFSETQ. CDR3 size: 15 residues. In DNA form, the CDR3 reads TGCGCCAGCAGCCGGGAGTCGGCAGCTTTCTACGAGCAGTACTTC. Encoded protein: CASSRESAAFYEQYF. The complete variable domain, with remaining parts taken from reference TRBV5-1 and TRBJ2-7, reads KAGVTQTPRYLIKTRGQQVTLSCSPISGHRSVSWYQQTPGQGLQFLFEYFSETQRNKGNFPGRFSGRQFSNSRSEMNVSTLELGDSALYLCASSRESAAFYEQYFGPGTRLTVT.

In DNA, the CDR3 is TGTGCCAGCTCACGAGCGGAGAGGCCCTACGAGCAGTACTTC. Protein: CASSRAERPYEQYF. V is TRBV18 and J is TRBJ2-7, with TRBD2 as a possible D gene (5 bases). Germline loops: CDR1 KGHSH, CDR2 LQKENI. V lost 4 bases and J lost 2, with 12 bases in between. The CDR3 extends over 14 amino acids.

This clone was seen just once. The genes are TRBV18 and TRBJ2-1; 10 bases fit TRBD2. The CDR3 sequence is 19 residues long. J lost 5 bases, V lost 2 bases, and 15 bases had no gene match. The V gene's germline CDR1 is KGHSH and CDR2 LQKENI. The CDR3 DNA is TGTGCCAGCTCACCAGTCGGGTTCCTTAGCGGGAGGAAAGACAATGAGCAGTTCTTC. Encoded protein: CASSPVGFLSGRKDNEQFF.